The 21 T cell receptor delta chains presented below share a single source sample, sequenced in a study of delta chains in infants with herpesvirus infections. TCR cDNA was made from PBMC RNA with gamma- and delta-chain-specific primers. TCRdb re-called the RT-PCR reads through CATT. Among fewer than 1,500 delta-chain clones listed, 30% to 35% were seen once. The source material was peripheral blood, sampled at time point 2 of longitudinal follow-up. These receptors came from a human donor who was a Ugandan infant, either HIV-exposed or HIV-unexposed (not recorded which).

The chain has TRDV2 and TRDJ3, with D possibly TRDD3 on 5 matching bases. Germline values: CDR1 GEAIGNYY, CDR2 EKD. Trimming stripped 0 bases from V and 0 bases from J, with 11 bases between. CDR3 length: 18 amino acids. The CDR3 sequence is CACDTVGSSSWDTRQMFF. As DNA, the CDR3 is TGTGCCTGTGACACCGTGGGGTCAAGCTCCTGGGACACCCGACAGATGTTTTTC.

CDR3 loop: CALGEPPTRFYWGIWYTDKLIF. The DNA for the CDR3 is TGTGCTCTTGGGGAACCTCCTACGCGTTTCTACTGGGGGATATGGTACACCGATAAACTCATCTTT. The chain links TRDV1 to TRDJ1, with 11 bases fitting TRDD3. Germline V gene sequence: CDR1 TSWWSYY, CDR2 QGS. The CDR3 extends over 22 amino acids. V was clipped by 1 base and J by 0 bases; unmatched bases: 19.

This clone was recorded a few times. The chain links TRDV1 to TRDJ1; D gene uncertain. Germline V CDR1 and CDR2: TSWWSYY, QGS. Trimming shortened V by 0 bases and J by 0 bases, and 17 bases separated the two germline ends. This CDR3 is built from 18 residues. The CDR3 loop is CALGELFEKGHYTDKLIF. The CDR3 bases are TGTGCTCTTGGGGAACTTTTCGAGAAGGGCCACTACACCGATAAACTCATCTTT.

This sequence joins TRDV1 and TRDJ1, with D possibly matching TRDD3 (6 bases). Germline V CDR1 and CDR2: TSWWSYY, QGS. Trimming stripped 3 bases from V and 1 base from J, with 21 bases between. CDR3 length: 18 residues. For the CDR3, the DNA is TGTGCTCTTGGGGAGCTTACTACGTCCGGATACTTCACCGATAAACTCATCTTT. Protein sequence: CALGELTTSGYFTDKLIF.

The chain links TRDV1 to TRDJ1, with 9 positions matching TRDD3. The CDR3 runs to 18 residues. Per the germline V gene, CDR1 is TSWWSYY and CDR2 is QGS. V was clipped by 6 bases and J by 1 base; unmatched bases: 15. The CDR3 DNA follows: TGTGCTCTTGGCCTCCCCGAACGGGGGGATACTGCCACCGATAAACTCATCTTT. Its protein is CALGLPERGDTATDKLIF.

In this sample, this clone is large. The V gene is TRDV2, the J gene TRDJ1, with 8 nucleotides matching TRDD3. The CDR3 covers 18 residues. The germline V gene has CDR1 GEAIGNYY and CDR2 EKD. Trimming removed 0 bases from V and 2 bases from J; junction bases left unmatched: 13. The CDR3 nucleotides are TGTGCCTGTGACACCCTCCCATACTGGGGGCCACGAACCGATAAACTCATCTTT. Amino acid sequence: CACDTLPYWGPRTDKLIF.

There are a few counts of this clone. The rearrangement uses TRDV1 and TRDJ1; D is perhaps TRDD3 (5 bases). The germline gives CDR1 TSWWSYY, CDR2 QGS. V lost 9 bases to trimming and J lost 7 bases, with 24 bases between them. CDR3 size: 15 residues. The CDR3 nucleotides read TGTGCTCTGGCCAGCATAAAACCCCGCGGGGGTAAACTCATCTTT. Its translation: CALASIKPRGGKLIF.

Concerning this clone: The junction departs from germline at one end; a sequencing error may be responsible. The chain links TRDV2 to TRDJ3; 7 nucleotides agree with TRDD3. Germline V lookup: CDR1 GEAIGNYY, CDR2 EKD. This CDR3 spans 15 amino acids. This CDR3 reads CACDTARGDTRQMFF. CDR3 nucleotides: TGTGCCTGTGACACCGCCCGGGGGGATACCCGACAGATGTTTTTC.

As concerns this clone: Sequence at one end of the junction differs from germline and may be a read error. The V and J genes are TRDV2 and TRDJ2; 11 bases agree with TRDD3. CDR1 and CDR2 (germline): GEAIGNYY, EKD. This CDR3 has 14 residues. The CDR3 loop is CACDSLGDTEQLFF. CDR3 DNA: TGTGCCTGTGACTCCCTGGGGGATACAGAACAACTCTTCTTT.

There are a few counts of this clone. The chain combines TRDV2 with TRDJ1, with unresolved D. This CDR3 contains 14 residues. Germline CDR1 and CDR2: GEAIGNYY and EKD. Trimming removed 5 bases at V and 10 bases at J, with 22 bases between. DNA for the CDR3: TGTGCCTGTGCGTTCCGACTCCCCACCGGGAGACTCATCTTT. Translating gives CACAFRLPTGRLIF.

This clone came up a few times. V gene TRDV1 combines with J gene TRDJ1, with a tentative D call TRDD2 (5 bases). CDR3 length equals 16 residues. CDR1 and CDR2 (germline): TSWWSYY, QGS. With 1 base removed from V and 3 bases from J, the gap between germline ends came to 15 bases. The CDR3, as DNA: TGTGCTCTTGGGGAACACCCCGGCCCCTTCTCCGATAAACTCATCTTT. It encodes CALGEHPGPFSDKLIF.

This clone appeared a few times. The chain couples TRDV1 to TRDJ1, with 13 bases lining up with TRDD3. Germline V lookup: CDR1 TSWWSYY, CDR2 QGS. Unmatched junction bases numbered 10, after V lost 2 bases and J lost 4 bases. This CDR3 spans 18 amino acids. In DNA, the CDR3 is TGTGCTCTTGGGGAAGTTACACTGGGGGATACGAGGGGCGATAAACTCATCTTT. Its protein is CALGEVTLGDTRGDKLIF.

The V and J genes are TRDV1 and TRDJ1, with 8 bases identical to TRDD3. The germline V gene has CDR1 TSWWSYY and CDR2 QGS. V was clipped by 0 bases and J by 4 bases; unmatched bases: 13. The CDR3 loop spans 18 amino acids. CDR3 protein: CALGELVRIWGMFDKLIF. The DNA for the CDR3 is TGTGCTCTTGGGGAACTAGTTCGTATATGGGGGATGTTCGATAAACTCATCTTT.

This clone was seen only a few times. This rearrangement joins TRDV1 to TRDJ1; 9 bases align to TRDD3. Germline CDR1 reads TSWWSYY; CDR2 reads QGS. The V and J ends lost 0 bases and 1 base, in that order; junction bases with no gene match: 30. The CDR3 covers 25 residues. The CDR3 region is CALGELEMGPTGDTLRFIGTDKLIF. As DNA, the CDR3 is TGTGCTCTTGGGGAACTAGAGATGGGTCCTACAGGGGATACGCTTAGGTTCATCGGCACCGATAAACTCATCTTT.

By its share, this clone is large (0.1 to 1%). The chain uses TRDV1 and TRDJ1, with 7 bases identical to TRDD2. Trimming cost V 1 base and J 7 bases; bases outside gene matches: 9. The CDR3 is made up of 15 amino acids. Germline loops: CDR1 TSWWSYY, CDR2 QGS. The CDR3 loop reads CALGEPSIPTPKLIF. CDR3 nucleotide sequence: TGTGCTCTTGGGGAACCCTCAATTCCTACACCTAAACTCATCTTT.

The V gene is TRDV2, the J gene TRDJ1; 8 bases are a match to TRDD3. Germline CDR1 GEAIGNYY, CDR2 EKD. This CDR3 has 18 amino acids. The V segment lost 0 bases and the J segment 0 bases; nucleotides outside the gene matches: 11. In nucleotides, the CDR3 is TGTGCCTGTGACACCGTTCTTCGTACTGGGGGCTACACCGATAAACTCATCTTT. Protein sequence: CACDTVLRTGGYTDKLIF.

Here the CDR3 DNA reads TGTGCTCTTGGGGAACTGCGTCCTGCCACCACCGATAAACTCATCTTT. This codes for CALGELRPATTDKLIF. The chain couples TRDV1 to TRDJ1; no reliable D call. Between the trimmed V and J ends, which lost 0 bases and 1 base, there was a span of 12 bases. Germline CDR1 TSWWSYY, CDR2 QGS. The CDR3 sequence is 16 residues long.

This clone occurred a few times. The CDR3 DNA sequence: TGTGCCTGTGACGCTACTGGGGGCCGCTCCTGGGACACCCGACAGATGTTTTTC. It yields the protein CACDATGGRSWDTRQMFF. This chain joins TRDV2 and TRDJ3, with 8 bases identical to TRDD3. In germline, CDR1 is GEAIGNYY, CDR2 EKD. With 3 bases clipped from V and 0 bases from J, the junction kept 6 bases outside the gene matches. The CDR3 covers 18 residues.

V and J are TRDV1 and TRDJ1, with 10 positions matching TRDD3. Germline CDR1 reads TSWWSYY; CDR2 reads QGS. There are 20 residues in the CDR3. Trimming removed 3 bases from V and 7 bases from J; junction bases left unmatched: 23. The CDR3 bases are TGTGCTCTTGGGGAGGCCTTCCTCCCCTTAGGATGGGGGATACCCTCTAAACTCATCTTT. Translating it yields CALGEAFLPLGWGIPSKLIF.

In this sample, this clone turned up a few times. The chain couples TRAV23/DV6 to TRDJ1, with 9 bases that match TRDD3. The CDR3 loop spans 28 amino acids. CDR1 and CDR2 from the germline V gene are NTAFDY and IRPDVSE (reference sequence). CDR3 sequence (DNA): TGTGCCGTGGACCAAAGCCAAGGGTGGGCTAGAACCTACTGGGGGACTTCAAAAACACGCGAGTACACCGATAAACTCATCTTT. Amino acids: CAVDQSQGWARTYWGTSKTREYTDKLIF.

In this sample, this clone is large. The chain employs TRDV1 and TRDJ1, with 11 bases identical to TRDD3. Germline lookup yields CDR1 TSWWSYY and CDR2 QGS. V lost 0 bases, J lost 1 base, and 19 bases stayed unmatched. The length of the CDR3 is 22 residues. The CDR3 DNA sequence: TGTGCTCTTGGGGAACTCCGAATCTGGGTTCCACTGGGGGATATGGCCACCGATAAACTCATCTTT. It yields the protein CALGELRIWVPLGDMATDKLIF.